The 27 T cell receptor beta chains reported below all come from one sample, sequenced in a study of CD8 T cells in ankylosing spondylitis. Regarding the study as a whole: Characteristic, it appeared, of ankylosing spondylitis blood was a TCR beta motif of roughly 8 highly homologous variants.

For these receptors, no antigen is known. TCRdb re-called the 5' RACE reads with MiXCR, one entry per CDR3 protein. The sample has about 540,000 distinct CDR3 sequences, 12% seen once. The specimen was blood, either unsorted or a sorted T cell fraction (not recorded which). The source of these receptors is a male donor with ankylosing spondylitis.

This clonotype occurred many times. The CDR3 sequence: CASSLEGSSYNSPLHF. The CDR3 nucleotides read TGCGCCAGCAGCTTGGAAGGCAGCTCCTATAATTCACCCCTCCACTTT. This rearrangement joins TRBV5-1 to TRBJ1-6, with D hard to call. CDR3 length equals 16 residues. The V and J ends lost 0 bases and 0 bases respectively, with 7 bases between them. The V gene's germline CDR1 is SGHRS and CDR2 YFSETQ.

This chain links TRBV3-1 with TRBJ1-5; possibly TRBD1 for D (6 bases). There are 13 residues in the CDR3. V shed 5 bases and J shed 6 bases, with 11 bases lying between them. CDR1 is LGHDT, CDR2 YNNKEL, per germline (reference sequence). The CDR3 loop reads CASSARGGQPQHF. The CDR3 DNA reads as TGTGCCAGCAGCGCGAGAGGGGGTCAGCCCCAGCATTTT.

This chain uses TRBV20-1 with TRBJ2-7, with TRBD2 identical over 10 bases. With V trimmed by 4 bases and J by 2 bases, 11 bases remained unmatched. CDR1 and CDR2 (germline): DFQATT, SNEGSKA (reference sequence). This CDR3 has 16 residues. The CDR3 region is CSANPLAGVRTYEQYF. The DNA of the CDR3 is TGCAGTGCTAACCCCCTAGCGGGAGTAAGGACCTACGAGCAGTACTTC.

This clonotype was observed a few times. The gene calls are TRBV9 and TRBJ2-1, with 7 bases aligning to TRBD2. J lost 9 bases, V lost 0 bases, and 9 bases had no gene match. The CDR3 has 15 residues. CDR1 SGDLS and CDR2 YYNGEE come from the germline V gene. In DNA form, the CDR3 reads TGTGCCAGCAGCGTAGAGGCGGGAGTGAGTAGTGAGCAGTTCTTC. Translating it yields CASSVEAGVSSEQFF.

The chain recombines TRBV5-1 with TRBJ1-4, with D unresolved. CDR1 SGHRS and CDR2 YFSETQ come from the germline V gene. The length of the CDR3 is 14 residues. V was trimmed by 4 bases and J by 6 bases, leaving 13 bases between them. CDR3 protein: CASSLGAADEKLFF. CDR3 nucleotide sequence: TGCGCCAGCAGCCTCGGAGCGGCGGATGAAAAACTGTTTTTT.

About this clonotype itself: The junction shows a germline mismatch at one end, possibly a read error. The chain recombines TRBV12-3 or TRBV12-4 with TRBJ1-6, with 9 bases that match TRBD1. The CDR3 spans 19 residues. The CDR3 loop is CARSLVSGQGSSYNSPLHF. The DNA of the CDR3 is TGTGCCCGCAGTTTAGTTTCCGGACAGGGGAGCTCCTATAATTCACCCCTCCACTTT.

CDR3: CASSPPGRQETQYF. As DNA, the CDR3 is TGTGCCAGCAGCCCTCCGGGACGGCAAGAGACCCAGTACTTC. The J gene is TRBJ2-5, the V gene TRBV7-9; either TRBD1 or TRBD2 may supply D (5 bases each). Trimming left V 5 bases short and J 2 bases short, with 12 bases between. Germline CDR1 SEHNR, CDR2 FQNEAQ (reference sequence). This CDR3 region has 14 residues. The variable domain in full, with the rest retrieved from reference TRBV7-9 and TRBJ2-5, is DTGVSQNPRHKITKRGQNVTFRCDPISEHNRLYWYRQTLGQGPEFLTYFQNEAQLEKSRLLSDRFSAERPKGSFSTLEIQRTEQGDSAMYLCASSPPGRQETQYFGPGTRLLVL.

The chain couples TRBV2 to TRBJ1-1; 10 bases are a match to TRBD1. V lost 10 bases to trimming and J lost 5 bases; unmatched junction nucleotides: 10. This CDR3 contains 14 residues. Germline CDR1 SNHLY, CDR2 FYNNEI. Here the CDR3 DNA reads TGTGCCACCACTCTGGGACAGGGGAGGACTGAAGCTTTCTTT. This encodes CATTLGQGRTEAFF.

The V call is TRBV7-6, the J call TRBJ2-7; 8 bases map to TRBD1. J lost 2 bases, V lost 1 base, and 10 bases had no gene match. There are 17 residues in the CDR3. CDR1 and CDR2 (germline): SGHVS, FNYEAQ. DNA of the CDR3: TGTGCCAGCAGCTTAGATCTTGGGGGACAGGATACCTACGAGCAGTACTTC. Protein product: CASSLDLGGQDTYEQYF.

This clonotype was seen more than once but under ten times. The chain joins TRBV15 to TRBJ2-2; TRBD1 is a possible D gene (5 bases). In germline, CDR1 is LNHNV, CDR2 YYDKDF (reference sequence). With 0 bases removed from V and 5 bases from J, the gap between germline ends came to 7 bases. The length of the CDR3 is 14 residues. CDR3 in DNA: TGTGCCACCAGCAGAGATAGGGGAACCGGGGAGCTGTTTTTT. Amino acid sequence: CATSRDRGTGELFF.

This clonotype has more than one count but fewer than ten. The chain's CDR3 is CASSDGTSGINEQFF. CDR3 coding DNA: TGTGCCAGCAGCGACGGGACTAGCGGGATCAATGAGCAGTTCTTC. This chain joins TRBV5-6 and TRBJ2-1; 13 bases match TRBD2. Germline assignment: CDR1 SGHDT and CDR2 YYEEEE. Trimming removed 4 bases from V and 6 bases from J; junction bases left unmatched: 4. The CDR3 contains 15 residues.

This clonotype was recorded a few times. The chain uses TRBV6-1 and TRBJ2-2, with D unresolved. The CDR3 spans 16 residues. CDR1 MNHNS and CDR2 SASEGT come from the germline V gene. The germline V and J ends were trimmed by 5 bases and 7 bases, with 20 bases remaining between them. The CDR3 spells CASSPRFRGSGGELFF. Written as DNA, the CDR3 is TGTGCCAGCAGTCCCCGGTTTCGCGGTTCGGGCGGGGAGCTGTTTTTT.

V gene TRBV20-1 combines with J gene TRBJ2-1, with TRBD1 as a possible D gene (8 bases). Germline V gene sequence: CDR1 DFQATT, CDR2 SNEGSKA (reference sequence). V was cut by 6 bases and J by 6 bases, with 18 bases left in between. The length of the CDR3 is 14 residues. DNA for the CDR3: TGCAGTGCGCCTGGACAGGGAGGGAGCAATGAGCAGTTCTTC. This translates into CSAPGQGGSNEQFF.

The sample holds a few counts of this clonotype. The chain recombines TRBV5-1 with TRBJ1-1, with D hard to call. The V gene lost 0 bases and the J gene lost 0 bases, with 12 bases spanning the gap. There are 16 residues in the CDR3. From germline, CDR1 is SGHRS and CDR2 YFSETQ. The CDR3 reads CASSLVATYMNTEAFF. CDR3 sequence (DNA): TGCGCCAGCAGCTTGGTGGCGACATACATGAACACTGAAGCTTTCTTT.

The CDR3 loop reads CASSQDGAGGQETQYF. The CDR3 region has the DNA TGCGCCAGCAGCCAAGATGGAGCGGGAGGGCAGGAGACCCAGTACTTC. The V call is TRBV4-1, the J call TRBJ2-5; TRBD2 matches at 10 bases. V was pared by 0 bases and J by 5 bases, with 6 bases of the junction left unmatched. There are 16 residues in the CDR3. Germline V gives CDR1 MGHRA, CDR2 YSYEKL.

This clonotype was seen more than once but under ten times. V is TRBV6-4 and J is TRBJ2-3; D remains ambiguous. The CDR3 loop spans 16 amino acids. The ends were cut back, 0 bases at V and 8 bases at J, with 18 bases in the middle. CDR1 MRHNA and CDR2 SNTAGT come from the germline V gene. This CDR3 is CASSDSSGGTRLTQYF. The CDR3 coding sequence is TGTGCCAGCAGTGACTCGAGTGGCGGCACCCGCCTTACGCAGTATTTT.

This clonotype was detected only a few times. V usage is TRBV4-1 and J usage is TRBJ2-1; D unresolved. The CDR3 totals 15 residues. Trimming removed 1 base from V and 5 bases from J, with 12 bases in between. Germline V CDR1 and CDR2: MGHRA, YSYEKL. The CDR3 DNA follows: TGCGCCAGCAGCCAAGGGGCTAGTTTCCACAATGAGCAGTTCTTC. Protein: CASSQGASFHNEQFF.

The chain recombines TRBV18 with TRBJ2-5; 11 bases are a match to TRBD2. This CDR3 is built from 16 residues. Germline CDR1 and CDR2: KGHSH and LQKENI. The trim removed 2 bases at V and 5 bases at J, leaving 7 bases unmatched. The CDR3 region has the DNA TGTGCCAGCTCACCATTCACTAGCGGGAGTTGGGAGACCCAGTACTTC. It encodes CASSPFTSGSWETQYF.

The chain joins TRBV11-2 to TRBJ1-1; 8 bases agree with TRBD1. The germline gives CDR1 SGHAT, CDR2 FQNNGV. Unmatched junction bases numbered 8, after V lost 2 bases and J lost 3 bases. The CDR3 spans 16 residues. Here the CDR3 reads CASSLWTGSIDTEAFF. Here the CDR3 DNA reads TGTGCCAGCAGCTTATGGACAGGGAGTATTGACACTGAAGCTTTCTTT.

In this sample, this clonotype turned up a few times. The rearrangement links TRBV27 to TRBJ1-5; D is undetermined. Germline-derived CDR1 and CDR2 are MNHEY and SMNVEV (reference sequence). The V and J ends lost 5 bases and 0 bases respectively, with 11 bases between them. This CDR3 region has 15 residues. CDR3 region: CASSRTVNSNQPQHF. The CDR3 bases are TGTGCCAGCAGTCGGACCGTTAATAGCAATCAGCCCCAGCATTTT.

CDR3 sequence (DNA): TGTGCCAGCAGCTTAGGACGGGACCAAGGGGGCTACACCTTC. This sequence encodes CASSLGRDQGGYTF. This chain joins TRBV7-6 and TRBJ1-2; a possible D gene is TRBD1 (5 bases). CDR1 and CDR2 (germline): SGHVS, FNYEAQ. CDR3 length: 14 amino acids. Trimming cost V 1 base and J 8 bases, with 14 bases left between them.

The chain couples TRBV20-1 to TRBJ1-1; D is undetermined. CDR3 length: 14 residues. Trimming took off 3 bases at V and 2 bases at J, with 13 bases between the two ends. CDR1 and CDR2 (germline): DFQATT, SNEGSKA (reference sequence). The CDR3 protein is CSASSYRGNTEAFF. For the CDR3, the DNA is TGCAGTGCTAGCTCGTACAGAGGTAACACTGAAGCTTTCTTT.

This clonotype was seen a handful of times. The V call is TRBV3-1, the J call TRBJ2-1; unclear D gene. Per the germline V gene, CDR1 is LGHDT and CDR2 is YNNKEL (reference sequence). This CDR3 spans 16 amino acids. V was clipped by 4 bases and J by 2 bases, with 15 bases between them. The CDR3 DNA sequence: TGTGCCAGCAGCCGAATCATAGGGCCACCCTACAATGAGCAGTTCTTC. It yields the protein CASSRIIGPPYNEQFF.

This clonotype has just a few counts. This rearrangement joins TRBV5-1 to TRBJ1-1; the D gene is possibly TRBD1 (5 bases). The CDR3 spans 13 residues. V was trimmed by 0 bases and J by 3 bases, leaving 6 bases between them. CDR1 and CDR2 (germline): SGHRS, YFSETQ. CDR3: CASSLATDTEAFF. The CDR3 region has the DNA TGCGCCAGCAGCTTGGCGACAGACACTGAAGCTTTCTTT.

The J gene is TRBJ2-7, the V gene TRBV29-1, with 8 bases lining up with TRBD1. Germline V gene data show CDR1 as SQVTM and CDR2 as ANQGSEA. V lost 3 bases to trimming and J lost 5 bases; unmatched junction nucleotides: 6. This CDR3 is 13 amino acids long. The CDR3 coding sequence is TGCAGCGTTGAGGCGCCAGGGGGCCACGAGCAGTACTTC. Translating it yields CSVEAPGGHEQYF.

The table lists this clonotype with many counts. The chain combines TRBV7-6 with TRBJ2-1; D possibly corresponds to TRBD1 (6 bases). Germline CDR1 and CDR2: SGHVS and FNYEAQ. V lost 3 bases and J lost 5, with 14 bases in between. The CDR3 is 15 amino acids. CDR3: CASSLLGAGDNEQFF. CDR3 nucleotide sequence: TGTGCCAGCAGCTTGTTAGGGGCAGGGGACAATGAGCAGTTCTTC.

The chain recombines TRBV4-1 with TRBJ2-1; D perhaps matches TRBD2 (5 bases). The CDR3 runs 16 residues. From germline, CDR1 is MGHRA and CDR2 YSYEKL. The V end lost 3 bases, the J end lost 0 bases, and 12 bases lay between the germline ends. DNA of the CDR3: TGCGCCAGCAGCCACCCCGGGGTCGTCTCCTACAATGAGCAGTTCTTC. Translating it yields CASSHPGVVSYNEQFF.